The 9 T cell receptor beta chains below all came from one sample that was sequenced in a study of identical twins. TCRdb used MiXCR to reprocess the 5' RACE reads, holding one entry per CDR3 protein. The sample yields 200,000 to 300,000 distinct CDR3 sequences, 12% seen once. The data also belong to a second study, concerning yellow fever vaccine responses in identical twins.

The sequenced sample consisted of memory (CD45RO+) T cells sorted from blood. These receptors all come from a young woman in good health.

This chain links TRBV20-1 with TRBJ2-7; TRBD1 aligns across 8 bases. CDR3 length equals 16 residues. From germline, CDR1 is DFQATT and CDR2 SNEGSKA (reference sequence). V was clipped by 0 bases and J by 3 bases; unmatched bases: 10. The CDR3 DNA is TGCAGTGCTAGAGAGGACTCTTTGGGACAGGACTACGAGCAGTACTTC. This sequence encodes CSAREDSLGQDYEQYF.

In this sample, this clonotype turned up many times. V gene TRBV7-9 combines with J gene TRBJ2-1; possibly TRBD1 for D (7 bases). V lost 6 bases, J lost 7 bases, and 19 bases lay in between. The CDR3 runs to 15 residues. CDR1 is SEHNR, CDR2 FQNEAQ, per germline (reference sequence). This CDR3 is CASREGQNLGNEQFF. The CDR3 DNA follows: TGTGCCAGCAGGGAGGGACAGAACTTGGGGAATGAGCAGTTCTTC.

This clonotype was seen a handful of times. The V call is TRBV9, the J call TRBJ2-5, with TRBD1 matching 8 bases. The V and J ends lost 3 bases and 6 bases, in that order; junction bases with no gene match: 13. The germline V gene has CDR1 SGDLS and CDR2 YYNGEE. CDR3 length: 16 amino acids. The CDR3, as DNA: TGTGCCAGCAGCGAGGGGTATCAGGGGGCATGGAAGACCCAGTACTTC. It codes for CASSEGYQGAWKTQYF.

This clonotype was counted ten times or more. This rearrangement joins TRBV5-4 to TRBJ2-1, with D possibly matching TRBD1 (6 bases). V was shortened by 3 bases and J by 6 bases, with 10 bases between the two germline ends. CDR3 length: 13 amino acids. CDR1 and CDR2 from the germline V gene are SGHNT and YYREEE (reference sequence). The CDR3 nucleotides are TGTGCCAGCAGCTATACAGGGATCAATGAGCAGTTCTTC. Amino acid sequence: CASSYTGINEQFF.

This clonotype was detected only a few times. V and J are TRBV15 and TRBJ2-3; TRBD1 is a possible D gene (6 bases). The CDR3 runs 21 residues. Germline values: CDR1 LNHNV, CDR2 YYDKDF (reference sequence). Trimming left V 3 bases short and J 0 bases short, with 28 bases between. DNA for the CDR3: TGTGCCACCAGCAGGGAGAACAGGGATCCGACGGAAATAAACAGCACAGATACGCAGTATTTT. Encoded protein: CATSRENRDPTEINSTDTQYF. Full variable domain (outside the CDR3, taken from reference TRBV15 and TRBJ2-3): DAMVIQNPRYQVTQFGKPVTLSCSQTLNHNVMYWYQQKSSQAPKLLFHYYDKDFNNEADTPDNFQSRRPNTSFCFLDIRSPGLGDTAMYLCATSRENRDPTEINSTDTQYFGPGTRLTVL.

This clonotype has ten or more counts. The chain links TRBV2 to TRBJ2-7, with D unclear. V was cut by 2 bases and J by 3 bases, with 14 bases left in between. CDR1 SNHLY and CDR2 FYNNEI come from the germline V gene. The CDR3 covers 15 residues. The CDR3 nucleotides are TGTGCCAGCAGTGAACTGGGCGTGTTGGTCTACGAGCAGTACTTC. This translates into CASSELGVLVYEQYF.

The sample holds a few counts of this clonotype. In DNA, the CDR3 is TGCGCCAGCAGCTCTAGCGGGGGGAGCACAGATACGCAGTATTTT. Its translation: CASSSSGGSTDTQYF. This chain joins TRBV5-1 and TRBJ2-3; TRBD2 matches at 11 bases. J gave up 0 bases and V 3 bases, and 0 bases lay outside the gene matches. Per germline, CDR1 SGHRS and CDR2 YFSETQ. This CDR3 is 15 amino acids long. Supplemented by reference TRBV5-1 and TRBJ2-3, the full variable domain reads KAGVTQTPRYLIKTRGQQVTLSCSPISGHRSVSWYQQTPGQGLQFLFEYFSETQRNKGNFPGRFSGRQFSNSRSEMNVSTLELGDSALYLCASSSSGGSTDTQYFGPGTRLTVL.

This clonotype was seen a handful of times. The chain uses TRBV2 and TRBJ2-2, with 11 bases lining up with TRBD1. The junction had 7 bases not matched to a gene; V was cut back by 3 bases and J by 7 bases. Germline CDR1 is SNHLY and CDR2 is FYNNEI. The CDR3 spans 16 residues. The CDR3 spells CASSETGTGGRGELFF. The CDR3 DNA is TGTGCCAGCAGTGAGACCGGGACAGGGGGGCGCGGGGAGCTGTTTTTT.

In this sample, this clonotype turned up many times. The CDR3 here is CASSPQLALQDNEQFF. The CDR3 DNA reads TGTGCCAGCAGTCCCCAACTAGCCCTACAAGACAATGAGCAGTTCTTC. The J gene is TRBJ2-1, the V gene TRBV12-3 or TRBV12-4; possible D gene TRBD2, 6 bases. CDR3 size: 16 residues. Trimming shortened V by 5 bases and J by 5 bases, and 19 bases separated the two germline ends.